The following is a T cell receptor (beta chain) sequence with its context. The record originates from a study of blood T cell repertoires in COVID-19. Across the study: There were acute and convalescent COVID-19 samples, and they came from the United States, Italy and Spain.

In the source study's methods: Nucleated cell counts were estimated from reference gene primer amplification. TCRdb's table, derived via immunoSEQ multiplex PCR, lists solely in-frame clones and lacks some. D and trimming were read from the DNA, whereas the V and J calls and clone size are those reported in that table. The table has about 240,000 clones, 82% seen once; the top ten hold roughly an eighth. The specimen was peripheral blood. The receptor was derived from a woman aged 60 to 75 with active or convalescent COVID-19.

The DNA for the CDR3 is TGTGCCAGCAGTTACACGGGTGCAACTAATGAAAAACTGTTTTTT. Its protein product is CASSYTGATNEKLFF. The gene calls are TRBV6-6 and TRBJ1-4; no firm D call. Per germline, CDR1 MNHNY and CDR2 SVGAGI (reference sequence). The V and J ends lost 2 bases and 0 bases respectively, with 7 bases between them. CDR3 length: 15 amino acids.